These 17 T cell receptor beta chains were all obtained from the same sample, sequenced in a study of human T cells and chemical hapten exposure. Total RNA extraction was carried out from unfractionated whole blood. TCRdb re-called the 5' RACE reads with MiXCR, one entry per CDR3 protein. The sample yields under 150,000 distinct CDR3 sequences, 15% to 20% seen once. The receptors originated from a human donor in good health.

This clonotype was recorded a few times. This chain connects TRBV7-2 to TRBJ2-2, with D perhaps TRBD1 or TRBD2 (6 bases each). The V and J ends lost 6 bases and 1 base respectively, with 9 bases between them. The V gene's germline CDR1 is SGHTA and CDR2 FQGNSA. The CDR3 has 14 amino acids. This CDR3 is CASRGGRNTGELFF. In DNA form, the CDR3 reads TGTGCCAGCAGGGGGGGCAGGAACACCGGGGAGCTGTTTTTT.

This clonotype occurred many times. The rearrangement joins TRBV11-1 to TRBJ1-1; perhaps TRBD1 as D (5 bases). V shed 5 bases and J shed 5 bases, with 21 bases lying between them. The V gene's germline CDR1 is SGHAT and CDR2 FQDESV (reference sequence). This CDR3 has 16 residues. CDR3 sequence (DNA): TGTGCCAGCAGCCCGCGGCGAGGGGCGCGGGAAACTGAAGCTTTCTTT. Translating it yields CASSPRRGARETEAFF.

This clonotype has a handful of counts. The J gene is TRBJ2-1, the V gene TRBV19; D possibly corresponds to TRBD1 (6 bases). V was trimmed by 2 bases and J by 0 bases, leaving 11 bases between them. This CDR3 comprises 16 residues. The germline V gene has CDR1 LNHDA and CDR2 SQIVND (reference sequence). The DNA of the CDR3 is TGTGCCAGTAGTATACAGGGGTCCCTCTCCTACAATGAGCAGTTCTTC. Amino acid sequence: CASSIQGSLSYNEQFF.

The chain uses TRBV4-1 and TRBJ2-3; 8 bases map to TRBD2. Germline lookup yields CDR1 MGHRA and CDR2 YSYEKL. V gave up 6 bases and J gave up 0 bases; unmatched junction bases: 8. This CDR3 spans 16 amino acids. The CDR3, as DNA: TGCGCCAGCAGTCGGAATAGCGGGGAAAGCACAGATACGCAGTATTTT. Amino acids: CASSRNSGESTDTQYF.

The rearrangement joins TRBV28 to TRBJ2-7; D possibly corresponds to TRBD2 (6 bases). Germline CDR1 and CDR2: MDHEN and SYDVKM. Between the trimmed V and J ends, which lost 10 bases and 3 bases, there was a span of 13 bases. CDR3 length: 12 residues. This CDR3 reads CATGETVYEQYF. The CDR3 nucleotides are TGTGCCACGGGGGAGACAGTCTACGAGCAGTACTTC. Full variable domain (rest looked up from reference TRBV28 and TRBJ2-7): DVKVTQSSRYLVKRTGEKVFLECVQDMDHENMFWYRQDPGLGLRLIYFSYDVKMKEKGDIPEGYSVSREKKERFSLILESASTNQTSMYLCATGETVYEQYFGPGTRLTVT.

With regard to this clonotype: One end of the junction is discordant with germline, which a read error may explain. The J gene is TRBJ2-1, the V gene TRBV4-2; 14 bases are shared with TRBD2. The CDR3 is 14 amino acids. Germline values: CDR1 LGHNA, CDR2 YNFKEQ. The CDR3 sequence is CASSRPGLAGGPWF. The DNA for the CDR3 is TGTGCCAGCAGCCGCCCTGGACTAGCGGGAGGCCCGTGGTTC.

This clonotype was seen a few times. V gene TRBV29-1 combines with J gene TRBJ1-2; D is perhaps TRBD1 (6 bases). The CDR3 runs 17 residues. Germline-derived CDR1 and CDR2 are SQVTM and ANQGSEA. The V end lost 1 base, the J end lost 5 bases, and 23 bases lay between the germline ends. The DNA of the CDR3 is TGCAGCGTTGAAGGCCGGGGGCTCAGCCCGGCAAATTATGGCTACACCTTC. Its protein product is CSVEGRGLSPANYGYTF.

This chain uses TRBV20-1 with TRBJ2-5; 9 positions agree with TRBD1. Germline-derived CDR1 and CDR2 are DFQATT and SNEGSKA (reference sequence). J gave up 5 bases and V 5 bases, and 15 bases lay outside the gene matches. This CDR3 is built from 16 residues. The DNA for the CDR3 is TGCAGTGCTCCACGGGGAGGGACAGGGACTACGGAGACCCAGTACTTC. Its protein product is CSAPRGGTGTTETQYF.

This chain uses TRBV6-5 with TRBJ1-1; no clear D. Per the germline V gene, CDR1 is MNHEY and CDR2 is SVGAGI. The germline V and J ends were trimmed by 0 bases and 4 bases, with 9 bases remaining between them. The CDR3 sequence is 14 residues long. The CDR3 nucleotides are TGTGCCAGCAGTTACTCGACCCGGGGCACTGAAGCTTTCTTT. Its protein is CASSYSTRGTEAFF.

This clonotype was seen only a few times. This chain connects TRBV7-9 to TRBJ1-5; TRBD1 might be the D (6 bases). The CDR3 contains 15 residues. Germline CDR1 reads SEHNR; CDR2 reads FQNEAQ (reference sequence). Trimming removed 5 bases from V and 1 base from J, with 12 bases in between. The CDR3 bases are TGTGCCAGCAGCCGTGGGACAACGAGCAATCAGCCCCAGCATTTT. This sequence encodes CASSRGTTSNQPQHF.

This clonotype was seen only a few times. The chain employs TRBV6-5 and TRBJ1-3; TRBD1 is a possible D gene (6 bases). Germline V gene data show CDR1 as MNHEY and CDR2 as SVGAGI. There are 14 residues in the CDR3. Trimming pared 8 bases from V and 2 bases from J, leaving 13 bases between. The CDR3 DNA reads TGTGCCAGCGGTAGGACAGTGGCTGGAAACACCATATATTTT. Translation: CASGRTVAGNTIYF.

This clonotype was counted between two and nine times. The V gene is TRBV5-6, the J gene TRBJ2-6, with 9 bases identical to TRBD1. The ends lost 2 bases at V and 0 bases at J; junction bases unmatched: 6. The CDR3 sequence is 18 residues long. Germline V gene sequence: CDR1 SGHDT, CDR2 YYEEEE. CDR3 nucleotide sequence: TGTGCCAGCAGCTTCGACAGGGGGGCCAGCTCTGGGGCCAACGTCCTGACTTTC. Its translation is CASSFDRGASSGANVLTF.

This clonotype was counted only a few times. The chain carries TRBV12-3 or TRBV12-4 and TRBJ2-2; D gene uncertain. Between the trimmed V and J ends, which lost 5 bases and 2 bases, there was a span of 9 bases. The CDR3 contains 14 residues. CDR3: CASSEDLNTGELFF. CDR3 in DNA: TGTGCCAGCAGTGAAGATTTAAACACCGGGGAGCTGTTTTTT.

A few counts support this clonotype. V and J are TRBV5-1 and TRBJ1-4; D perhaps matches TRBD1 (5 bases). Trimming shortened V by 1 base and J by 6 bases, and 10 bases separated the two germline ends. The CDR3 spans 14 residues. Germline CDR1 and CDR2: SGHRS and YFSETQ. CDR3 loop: CASSLRGVDEKLFF. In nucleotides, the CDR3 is TGCGCCAGCAGCTTGCGGGGGGTGGATGAAAAACTGTTTTTT.

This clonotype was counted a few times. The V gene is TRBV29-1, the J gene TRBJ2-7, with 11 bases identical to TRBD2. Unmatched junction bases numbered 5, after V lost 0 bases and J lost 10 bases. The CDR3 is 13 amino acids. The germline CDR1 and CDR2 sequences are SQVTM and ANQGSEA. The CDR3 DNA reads TGCAGCGTTGAAGAACTAGCGGGAGAGGACCAGTACTTC. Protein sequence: CSVEELAGEDQYF.

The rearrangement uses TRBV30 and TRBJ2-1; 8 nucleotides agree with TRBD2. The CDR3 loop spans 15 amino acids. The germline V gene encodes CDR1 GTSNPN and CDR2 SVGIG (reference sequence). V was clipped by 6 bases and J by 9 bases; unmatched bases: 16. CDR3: CACKRRASGSGEQFF. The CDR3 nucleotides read TGTGCCTGCAAGAGGAGGGCTAGCGGGTCAGGTGAGCAGTTCTTC.

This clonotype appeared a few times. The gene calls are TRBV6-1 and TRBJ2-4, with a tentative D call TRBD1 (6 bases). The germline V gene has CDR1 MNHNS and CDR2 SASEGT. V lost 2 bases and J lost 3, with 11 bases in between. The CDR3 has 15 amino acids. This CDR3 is CASSEQGRVKNIQYF. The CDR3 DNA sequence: TGTGCCAGCAGTGAACAGGGGAGAGTCAAAAACATTCAGTACTTC.